The sequence of this TCR beta chain was determined in a study of radiation and T cells in renal cell carcinoma (dated by TCRdb to about 2020). About the full investigation: The samples were drawn from a clinical trial, where primary renal cell carcinomas were treated with 15 Gy of stereotactic body radiation therapy and then removed by nephrectomy 4 weeks afterward. TCR beta sequencing covered 50 to 55 samples in total, comprising around 25 tumors and roughly 27 peripheral blood samples. Across all 53 samples, 3,800,000 or so unique CDR3 nucleotide sequences encoding over 2.5 million unique CDR3 amino acid sequences were identified.

The investigation overall reported the following: Because no pretreatment tumor biopsies were available, whether clonotypes were present in the tumor at baseline could not be determined. Tracking of blood repertoire dynamics stopped at less than five weeks after treatment, with no follow-up past that point. In blood, the top tumor clonotypes increased from baseline to 2 weeks after radiation and then shrank by 4 weeks, which suggests a temporary expansion of tumor-resident clones. The single-armed trial design could not address effects of radiation dose or scheduling on the TCR repertoire.

A remark on this clone: It lacks a known antigen. Qualities for individual bases were not recorded, and no much larger clone is one base off.

Looking up the germline V gene yields CDR1 MNHEY and CDR2 SVGAGI. Trimming costs V 4 bases and J 0 bases, and their ends lie 13 bases apart. There are 15 amino acids in the CDR3, from cysteine to phenylalanine inclusive. Kept here is only the CDR3 DNA, which spans 45 bases and is read in frame from base 1. Read against the paper, the sample's time point label means: baseline pretreatment blood. The sample's treatment or condition, from its label and the paper: 15 Gy SBRT to primary tumor, nephrectomy 4 weeks later. To follow tumor-enriched clonotypes, peripheral blood was collected serially from radiation-treated patients at baseline and again at 2 weeks and 4 weeks after SBRT. Renal cell carcinoma with clear cell pathology was present in all patients. Genomic DNA for TCR sequencing was prepared using the QIAamp DNA Blood Mini Kit (Qiagen). Only samples passing all quality control checks were included in the analyses.

TCR beta libraries were generated from genomic DNA with the immunoSEQ kit, following the manufacturer's recommendations. For library preparation, a first multiplex PCR was performed with proprietary primers, followed by a second PCR in which unique barcodes were added, and bead cleanups were performed after each round. A kit-provided positive control reaction and a negative control reaction were included in every sample batch. The final libraries were assessed on an Agilent 4200 TapeStation D1000 ScreenTape, pooled by volume, and quantified by qPCR. Sequencing was performed on an Illumina NextSeq500 with a MidOutput 150-cycle cartridge, and 156 Read1 and 15 Index1 cycles were run with kit custom primers. The pooled library was loaded at approximately 0.98 pM with approximately 18% PhiX control spiked in. The paper's processing steps were these. Vendor-processed data were analyzed in R, with a clonotype defined as all T cells sharing the same CDR3 nucleotide sequence. In the clone abundance analyses, frequencies in each sample were normalized to that sample's 10,000 most abundant clones. Public T cell clones, which averaged fewer than five per sample, were excluded before analysis. A difference in abundance of at least 32-fold between compartments was used to define tumor-enriched and baseline blood-enriched clonotypes. A beta-binomial differential abundance model was used to identify clonotypes that expanded or contracted between blood time points. Tumor-blood repertoire similarity was measured with the Baroni-Urbani and Buser coefficient, and groups were compared using two-tailed Wilcoxon tests in R. In TCRdb, the immuneACCESS table is reduced to in-frame sequences with V and J assigned. These tables do not hold every clone; where another copy was compared, an unresolved V gene accounts for under half, and the others remain unexplained. V and J calls plus clone size are reproduced from that table; the DNA served to infer D and trimming. This sample has about 130,000 clones in its table, and roughly 80% of those were observed once. Approximately 3% of the sample lies in the top ten.

The sequencing here drew on blood, taken from a patient whose treatment included radiotherapy and nephrectomy. The clonotype comes from a woman aged 55-70 years with renal cell carcinoma. The chain is assembled from TRBV6-5 and TRBJ2-7; a confident D gene designation cannot be given. The DNA sequence is as follows: TGTGCCAGCAGTTCCACCGGGTTAGGCTCCTACGAGCAGTACTTC. Its protein reads: CASSSTGLGSYEQYF.